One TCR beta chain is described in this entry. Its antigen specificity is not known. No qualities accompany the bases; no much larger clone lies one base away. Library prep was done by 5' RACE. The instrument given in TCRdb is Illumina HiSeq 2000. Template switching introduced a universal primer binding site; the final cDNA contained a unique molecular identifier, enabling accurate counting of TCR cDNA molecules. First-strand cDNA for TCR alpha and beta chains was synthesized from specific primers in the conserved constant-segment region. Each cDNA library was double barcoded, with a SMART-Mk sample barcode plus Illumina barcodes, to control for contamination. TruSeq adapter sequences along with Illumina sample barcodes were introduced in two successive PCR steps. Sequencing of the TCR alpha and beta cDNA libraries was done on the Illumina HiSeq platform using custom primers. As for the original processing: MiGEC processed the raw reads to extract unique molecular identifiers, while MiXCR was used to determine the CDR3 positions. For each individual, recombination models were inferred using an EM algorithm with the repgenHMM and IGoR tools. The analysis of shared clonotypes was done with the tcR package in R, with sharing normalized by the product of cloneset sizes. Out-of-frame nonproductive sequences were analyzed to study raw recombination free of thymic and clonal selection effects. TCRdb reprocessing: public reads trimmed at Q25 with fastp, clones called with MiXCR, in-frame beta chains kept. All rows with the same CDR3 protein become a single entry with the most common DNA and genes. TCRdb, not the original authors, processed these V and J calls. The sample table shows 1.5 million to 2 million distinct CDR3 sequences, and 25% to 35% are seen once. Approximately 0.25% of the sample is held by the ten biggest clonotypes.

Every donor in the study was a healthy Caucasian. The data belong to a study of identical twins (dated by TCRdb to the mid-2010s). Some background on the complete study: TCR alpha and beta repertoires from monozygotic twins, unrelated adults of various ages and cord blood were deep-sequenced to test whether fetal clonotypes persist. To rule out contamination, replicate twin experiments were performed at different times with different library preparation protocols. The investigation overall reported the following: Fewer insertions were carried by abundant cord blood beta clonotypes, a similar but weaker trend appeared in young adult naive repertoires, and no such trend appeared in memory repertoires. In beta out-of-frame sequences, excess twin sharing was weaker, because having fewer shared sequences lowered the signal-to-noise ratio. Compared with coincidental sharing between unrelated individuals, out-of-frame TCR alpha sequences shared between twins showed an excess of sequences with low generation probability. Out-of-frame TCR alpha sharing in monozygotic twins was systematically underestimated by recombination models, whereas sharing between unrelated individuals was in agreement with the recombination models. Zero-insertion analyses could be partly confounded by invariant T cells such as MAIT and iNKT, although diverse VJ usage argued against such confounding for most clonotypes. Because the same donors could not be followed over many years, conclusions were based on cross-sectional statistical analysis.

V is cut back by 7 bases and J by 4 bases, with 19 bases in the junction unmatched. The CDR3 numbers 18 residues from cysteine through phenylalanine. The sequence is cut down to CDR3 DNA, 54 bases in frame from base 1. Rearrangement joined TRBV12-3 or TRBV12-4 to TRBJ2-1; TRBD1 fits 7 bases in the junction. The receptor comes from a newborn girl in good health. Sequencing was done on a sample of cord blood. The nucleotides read TGTGCCAGCACCCCGGGACAGATTACCAACCCGGGATACAATGAGCAGTTCTTC. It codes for CASTPGQITNPGYNEQFF.